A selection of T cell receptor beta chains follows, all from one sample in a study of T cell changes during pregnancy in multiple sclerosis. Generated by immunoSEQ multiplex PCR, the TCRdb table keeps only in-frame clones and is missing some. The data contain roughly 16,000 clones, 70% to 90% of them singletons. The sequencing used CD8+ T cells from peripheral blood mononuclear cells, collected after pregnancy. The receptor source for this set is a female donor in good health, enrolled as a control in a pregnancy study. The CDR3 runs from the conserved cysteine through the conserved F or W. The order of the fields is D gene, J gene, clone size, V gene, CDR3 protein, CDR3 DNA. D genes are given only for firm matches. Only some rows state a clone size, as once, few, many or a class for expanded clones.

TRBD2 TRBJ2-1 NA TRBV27 CASSGLAGGGSEQFF TGTGCCAGCAGTGGGTTAGCGGGAGGGGGGTCGGAGCAGTTCTTC
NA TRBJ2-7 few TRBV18 CASSLTTGSTYEQYF TGTGCCAGCTCACTAACAACCGGGTCAACCTACGAGCAGTACTTC
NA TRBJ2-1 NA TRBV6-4 CASSPGTSNEQFF TGTGCCAGCAGTCCCGGGACATCGAATGAGCAGTTCTTC
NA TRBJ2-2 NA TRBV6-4 CASSDAEDTGELFF TGTGCCAGCAGTGACGCAGAAGACACCGGGGAGCTGTTTTTT
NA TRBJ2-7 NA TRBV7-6 CASSKGRFYEQYF TGTGCCAGCAGCAAGGGGAGGTTCTACGAGCAGTACTTC
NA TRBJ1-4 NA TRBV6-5 CASSHTHRVNEKLFF TGTGCCAGCAGTCATACGCACAGGGTAAATGAAAAACTGTTTTTT
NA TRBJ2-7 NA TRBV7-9 CASSIITDAPTYEQYF TGTGCCAGCAGCATCATAACAGATGCCCCAACCTACGAGCAGTACTTC
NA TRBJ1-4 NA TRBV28 CASSLSRGTNEKLFF TGTGCCAGCAGTTTATCCCGAGGAACTAATGAAAAACTGTTTTTT
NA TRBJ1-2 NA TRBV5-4 CASSSGGANYGYTF TGTGCCAGCAGCTCGGGTGGGGCAAACTATGGCTACACCTTC
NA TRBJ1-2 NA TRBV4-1 CASSQAGGDPGPYGYTF TGCGCCAGCAGCCAAGCTGGGGGGGATCCGGGGCCCTATGGCTACACCTTC
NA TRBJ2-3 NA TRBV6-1 CASSGLEATDTQYF TGTGCCAGCAGTGGGTTGGAGGCCACAGATACGCAGTATTTT
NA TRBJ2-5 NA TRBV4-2 CASSQFTGETQYF TGTGCCAGCAGCCAATTTACGGGGGAGACCCAGTACTTC
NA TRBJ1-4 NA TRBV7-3 CASSGPFSATNEKLFF TGTGCCAGCAGCGGTCCCTTTTCAGCAACTAATGAAAAACTGTTTTTT
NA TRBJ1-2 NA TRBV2 CASISFYGYTF TGTGCCAGCATTTCCTTCTATGGCTACACCTTC
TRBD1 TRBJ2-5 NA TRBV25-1 CASSRTGLAQETQYF TGTGCCAGCAGCAGGACAGGCCTCGCCCAAGAGACCCAGTACTTC
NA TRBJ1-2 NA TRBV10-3 CAISEPTGGYTF TGTGCCATCAGTGAGCCGACAGGCGGCTACACCTTC
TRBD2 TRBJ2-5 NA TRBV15 CATSREGLAASQETQYF TGTGCCACCAGCAGAGAGGGACTAGCGGCATCTCAAGAGACCCAGTACTTC
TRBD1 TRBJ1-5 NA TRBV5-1 CASSQSGTGGQPQHF TGCGCCAGCAGCCAATCCGGGACAGGGGGTCAGCCCCAGCATTTT
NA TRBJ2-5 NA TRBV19 CASSIGSRDDPYQETQYF TGTGCCAGTAGTATAGGCAGTCGGGATGATCCGTACCAAGAGACCCAGTACTTC
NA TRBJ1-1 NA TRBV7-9 CASSAGGDVTEAFF TGTGCCAGCAGCGCGGGTGGGGATGTTACTGAAGCTTTCTTT